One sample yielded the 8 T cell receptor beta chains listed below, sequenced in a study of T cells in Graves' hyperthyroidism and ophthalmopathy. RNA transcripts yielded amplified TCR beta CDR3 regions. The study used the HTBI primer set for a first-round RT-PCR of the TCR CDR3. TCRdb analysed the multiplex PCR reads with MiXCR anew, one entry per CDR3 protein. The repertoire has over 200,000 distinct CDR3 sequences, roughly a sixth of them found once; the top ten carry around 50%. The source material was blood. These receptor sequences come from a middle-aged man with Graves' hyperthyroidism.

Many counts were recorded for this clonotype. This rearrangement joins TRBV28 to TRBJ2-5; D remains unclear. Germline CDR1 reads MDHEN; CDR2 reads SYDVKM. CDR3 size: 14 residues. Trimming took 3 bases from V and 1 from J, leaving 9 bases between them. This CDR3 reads CASSFSQPQETQYF. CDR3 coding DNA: TGTGCCAGCAGTTTCTCACAGCCCCAAGAGACCCAGTACTTC.

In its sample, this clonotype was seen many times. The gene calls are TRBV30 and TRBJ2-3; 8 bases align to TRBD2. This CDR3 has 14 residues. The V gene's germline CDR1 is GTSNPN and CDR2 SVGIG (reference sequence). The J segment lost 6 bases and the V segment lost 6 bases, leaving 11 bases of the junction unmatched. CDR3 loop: CACSSASGGDTQYF. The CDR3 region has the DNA TGTGCCTGCTCTAGCGCCTCGGGGGGGGATACGCAGTATTTT.

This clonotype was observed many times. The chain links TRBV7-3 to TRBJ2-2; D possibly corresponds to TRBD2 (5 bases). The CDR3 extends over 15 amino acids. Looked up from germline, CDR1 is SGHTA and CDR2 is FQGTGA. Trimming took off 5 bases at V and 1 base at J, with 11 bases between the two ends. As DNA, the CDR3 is TGTGCCAGCAGCCCGAAACGGGAGAACACCGGGGAGCTGTTTTTT. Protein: CASSPKRENTGELFF.

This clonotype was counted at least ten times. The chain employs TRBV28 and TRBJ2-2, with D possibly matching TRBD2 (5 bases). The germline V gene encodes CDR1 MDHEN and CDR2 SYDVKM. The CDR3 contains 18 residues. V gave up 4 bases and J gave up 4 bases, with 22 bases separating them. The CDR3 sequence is CASSSPSTGADFTGELFF. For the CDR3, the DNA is TGTGCCAGCAGTTCTCCCTCCACCGGAGCGGACTTCACCGGGGAGCTGTTTTTT.

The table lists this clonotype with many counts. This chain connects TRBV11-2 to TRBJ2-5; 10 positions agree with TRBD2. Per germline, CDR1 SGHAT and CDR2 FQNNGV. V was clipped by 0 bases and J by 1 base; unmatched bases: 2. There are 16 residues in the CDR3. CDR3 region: CASSLDRLAGQETQYF. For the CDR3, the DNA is TGTGCCAGCAGCTTAGATCGACTAGCGGGCCAAGAGACCCAGTACTTC.

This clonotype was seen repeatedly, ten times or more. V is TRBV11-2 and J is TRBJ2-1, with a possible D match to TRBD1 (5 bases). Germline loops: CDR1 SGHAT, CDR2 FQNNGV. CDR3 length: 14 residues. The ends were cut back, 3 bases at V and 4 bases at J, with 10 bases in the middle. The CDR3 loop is CASSFRPGYNEQFF. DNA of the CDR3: TGTGCCAGCAGCTTTAGACCAGGGTACAATGAGCAGTTCTTC.

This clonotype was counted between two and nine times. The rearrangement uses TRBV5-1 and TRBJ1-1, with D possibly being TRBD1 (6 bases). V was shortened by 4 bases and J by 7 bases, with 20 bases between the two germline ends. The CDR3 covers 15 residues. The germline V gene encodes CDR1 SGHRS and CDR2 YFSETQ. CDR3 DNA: TGCGCCAGCAGCCAGCAGGGGTCCCGAACAAGTGAAGCTTTCTTT. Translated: CASSQQGSRTSEAFF. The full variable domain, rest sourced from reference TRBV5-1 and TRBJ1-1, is KAGVTQTPRYLIKTRGQQVTLSCSPISGHRSVSWYQQTPGQGLQFLFEYFSETQRNKGNFPGRFSGRQFSNSRSEMNVSTLELGDSALYLCASSQQGSRTSEAFFGQGTRLTVV.

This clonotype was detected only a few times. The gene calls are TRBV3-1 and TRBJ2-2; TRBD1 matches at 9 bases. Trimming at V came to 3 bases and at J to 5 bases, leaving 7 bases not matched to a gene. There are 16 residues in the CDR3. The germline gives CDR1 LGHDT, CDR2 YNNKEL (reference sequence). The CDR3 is CASSQWDRVQTGELFF. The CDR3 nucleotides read TGTGCCAGCAGCCAGTGGGACAGGGTACAGACCGGGGAGCTGTTTTTT.